The entry that follows covers one T cell receptor beta chain sequence. It has no known antigen specificity. No qualities accompany the bases; no much larger clone lies one base away. The germline V gene sets CDR1 to LGHNA and CDR2 to YSLEER. The CDR3 holds 15 amino acids from the cysteine to the phenylalanine. The sequence is cut down to CDR3 DNA, 45 bases in frame from base 1. V is trimmed back by 3 bases and J by 1 base, and the junction contains 3 bases that no gene match accounts for. The data are from a study of identical twins (dated by TCRdb to 2016 to 2017). General notes on the study: TCR alpha and beta repertoires from monozygotic twins, unrelated adults of various ages and cord blood were deep-sequenced to test whether fetal clonotypes persist. To rule out contamination, the twin experiments were replicated at different times with different library preparation protocols. Summary of the overall study and its limitations: The excess sharing between twins in beta out-of-frame sequences was weaker because fewer shared sequences reduced the signal-to-noise ratio. Compared with coincidental sharing between unrelated individuals, out-of-frame TCR alpha sequences shared between twins showed an excess of sequences with low generation probability. Because the same donors could not be followed over many years, the conclusions depended on cross-sectional statistical analysis. In monozygotic twins, recombination models systematically underestimated out-of-frame TCR alpha sharing, but the models matched the sharing seen between unrelated individuals. Abundant cord blood beta clonotypes had fewer insertions, young adult naive repertoires showed a similar but weaker trend, and memory repertoires showed no such trend. Invariant T cells such as MAIT and iNKT could partly confound zero-insertion analyses, although diverse VJ usage argued against such confounding for most clonotypes.

Only healthy Caucasian donors were included. The study also sequenced three unrelated non-twin adults: a male aged 18 to 30, a male aged 50 to 60 and a female aged 50 to 60. Using Miltenyi CD45RO+ enrichment and human naive T-cell isolation kits, memory (CD45RO+) and naive T cells were isolated from PBMC. Libraries came from 5' RACE. The run used an Illumina HiSeq 2000. Template switching introduced a universal primer binding site; the final cDNA contained a unique molecular identifier, enabling accurate counting of TCR cDNA molecules. First-strand cDNA for TCR alpha and beta chains was synthesized from specific primers in the conserved constant-segment region. Each cDNA library was double barcoded, with a SMART-Mk sample barcode plus Illumina barcodes, to control for contamination. TruSeq adapter sequences along with Illumina sample barcodes were introduced in two successive PCR steps. TCR alpha and beta cDNA libraries were sequenced on the Illumina HiSeq platform with custom primers. From the authors' description of their analysis: Raw reads were processed with MiGEC to extract unique molecular identifiers, and MiXCR was used to determine CDR3 positions. Recombination models were inferred per individual with the repgenHMM and IGoR tools using an EM algorithm. The analysis of shared clonotypes was done with the tcR package in R, with sharing normalized by the product of cloneset sizes. Out-of-frame nonproductive sequences were analyzed to study raw recombination free of thymic and clonal selection effects. TCRdb's own reprocessing of the public reads used fastp at Q25 and MiXCR and kept productive beta chains. When rows share a CDR3 protein, they turn into one entry using the most common DNA and genes. TCRdb's processing, not the authors' own work, is the source of the V and J calls. Here the sample has 690,000 or so distinct CDR3 sequences; 5.5% to 6.5% occur a single time. Of the sample, 1.5% to 2% falls within the top ten clones.

The TCR was taken from a man aged 18 to 29 in good health. Rearrangement joined TRBV4-3 to TRBJ2-3, and TRBD2 aligns with 8 junction nucleotides. Source material: naive T cells sorted from blood. This sample's cell subset or site label indicates: cells isolated with a human naive T-cell isolation kit. The DNA sequence is TGCGCCAGCAGCCATGGACTAGCAGGCACAGATACGCAGTATTTT. Its coded protein is CASSHGLAGTDTQYF.